The entry below describes one TCR beta chain. Its antigen is currently unknown. Primers included in the PCR were 60 Vbeta and 13 Jbeta primers. Original analysis: In a later analysis, about 12 million of 65 million to 80 million unique beta chains occurred in at least two donors. The protocol was immunoSEQ multiplex PCR, while the TCRdb copy is restricted to in-frame clones and leaves out a portion. The V and J calls and clone size were taken over from that table, and D and trimming were inferred from the DNA. The repertoire holds some 220,000 clones, with around 89% as singletons. The CDR3 is 14 residues long. Trimming cost V 2 bases and J 4 bases, with 11 bases left between them. Per the germline V gene, CDR1 is SEHNR and CDR2 is FQNEAQ (reference sequence). The data are from a study of cytomegalovirus exposure and HLA in healthy donors. Whole-study findings and limits: Certain sequence variants were highly shared and formed a cluster, and this cluster was likely a sequencing artifact. Most of the TCR beta V segments (in an earlier analysis) were productive either about 90% or about 30% of the time.

The source is a woman aged 18-30 years in good health and CMV-seronegative. J is TRBJ2-5 and V is TRBV7-9; unclear D gene. Material for sequencing was PBMCs. The CDR3: CASSLTAGGETQYF. As DNA, the CDR3 is TGTGCCAGCAGCTTAACCGCCGGTGGAGAGACCCAGTACTTC.